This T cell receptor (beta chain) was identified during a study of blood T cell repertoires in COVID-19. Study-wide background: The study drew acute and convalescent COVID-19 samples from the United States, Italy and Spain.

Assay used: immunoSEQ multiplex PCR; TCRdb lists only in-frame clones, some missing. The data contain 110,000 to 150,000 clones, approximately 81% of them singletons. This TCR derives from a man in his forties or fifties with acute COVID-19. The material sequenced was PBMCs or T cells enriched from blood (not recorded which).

The CDR3 here is CSVEGGEIRNEQFF. The DNA of the CDR3 is TGCAGCGTTGAAGGGGGGGAGATCCGCAATGAGCAGTTCTTC. The chain uses TRBV29-1 and TRBJ2-1, with a tentative D call TRBD2 (6 bases). CDR1 is SQVTM and CDR2 is ANQGSEA in the germline V gene. This CDR3 has 14 amino acids. V lost 1 base, J lost 6 bases, and 13 bases lay in between.